This is a list of T cell receptor beta chains from one sample in a study of T-cell reconstitution after alpha-beta-depleted transplantation in children. TCRdb reprocessed the PCR reads with MiXCR, giving one entry per CDR3 protein. The sample includes hundreds of thousands of distinct CDR3 sequences, approximately 24% of them seen just once. Sample: PBMCs, mostly from graft donor cells, taken 360 days after TCRalphabeta/CD19-depleted stem cell transplant. The receptors were gathered from a female patient aged 2-15 years who had a stem cell transplant for congenital amegakaryocytic thrombocytopenia, so the T cells may come from the graft donor. Both conserved end residues are part of each CDR3. A D gene is named only where the DNA matches it firmly. Clone size appears in some rows only: once, few, many, or a class for an expanded clone.

CDR3 DNA: TGTGCCAGCAGCACCCTCCTCGGGACCGGGGAGCTGTTTTTT
CDR3 protein: CASSTLLGTGELFF
V gene: TRBV7-7
clone size: few
J gene: TRBJ2-2
D gene: -

CDR3 DNA: TGTGCCAGCAGCTTAGTCGTGGATAGCACAGATACGCAGTATTTT
CDR3 protein: CASSLVVDSTDTQYF
V gene: TRBV7-6
clone size: few
J gene: TRBJ2-3
D gene: -

CDR3 DNA: TGTGCCAGCAGTTCCTGGTACAGGGTGCCTGAAGCTTTCTTT
CDR3 protein: CASSSWYRVPEAFF
V gene: TRBV28
clone size: few
J gene: TRBJ1-1
D gene: -

CDR3 DNA: TGCAGCGTTGAGAGACAGGGGGGCCCAGATACGCAGTATTTT
CDR3 protein: CSVERQGGPDTQYF
V gene: TRBV29-1
clone size: few
J gene: TRBJ2-3
D gene: TRBD1

CDR3 DNA: TGCAGTGCTAGAGGGACACCGTTCCGTGAGCAGTACTTC
CDR3 protein: CSARGTPFREQYF
V gene: TRBV20-1
clone size: -
J gene: TRBJ2-7
D gene: -

CDR3 DNA: TGTGCCAGCAGGGGACAGGGTGAGCAGTTCTTC
CDR3 protein: CASRGQGEQFF
V gene: TRBV12-3/TRBV12-4
clone size: few
J gene: TRBJ2-1
D gene: TRBD1

CDR3 DNA: TGCGCCAGCAGCCAAGGGACAGGGGTGAACAATGAGCAGTTCTTC
CDR3 protein: CASSQGTGVNNEQFF
V gene: TRBV4-1
clone size: -
J gene: TRBJ2-1
D gene: TRBD1

CDR3 DNA: TGTGCCAGCAGCGTAGCCCCAAGTATCGGGTCTGGGGCCAACGTCCTGACTTTC
CDR3 protein: CASSVAPSIGSGANVLTF
V gene: TRBV9
clone size: -
J gene: TRBJ2-6
D gene: -

CDR3 DNA: TGTGCCAGCAGCCCGGACGGGAGGATAGGTGAGCAGTTCTTC
CDR3 protein: CASSPDGRIGEQFF
V gene: TRBV5-8
clone size: -
J gene: TRBJ2-1
D gene: TRBD2

CDR3 DNA: TGCGCCAGCAGCTTATCGGTGAGTCAGGGTGGATACGAGCAGTACTTC
CDR3 protein: CASSLSVSQGGYEQYF
V gene: TRBV5-1
clone size: -
J gene: TRBJ2-7
D gene: -

CDR3 DNA: TGCGCCAGCAGCCGGGAGGTCGACAGGGTGGGCGCTGAAGCTTTCTTT
CDR3 protein: CASSREVDRVGAEAFF
V gene: TRBV5-1
clone size: many
J gene: TRBJ1-1
D gene: TRBD1

CDR3 DNA: TGTGCCAGCAGCTCAGGCCACGAGCAGTACTTC
CDR3 protein: CASSSGHEQYF
V gene: TRBV7-2
clone size: few
J gene: TRBJ2-7
D gene: -

CDR3 DNA: TGCGCCAGCAGCTTCAAGACTAGACTATCCTACAATGAGCAGTTCTTC
CDR3 protein: CASSFKTRLSYNEQFF
V gene: TRBV5-1
clone size: few
J gene: TRBJ2-1
D gene: -

CDR3 DNA: TGTGCCAGCAGCGGACAGGGAGGCGAGACCCAGTACTTC
CDR3 protein: CASSGQGGETQYF
V gene: TRBV2
clone size: once
J gene: TRBJ2-5
D gene: TRBD1

CDR3 DNA: TGCGCCAGCAGCTTCAATAGCGGTACTAATGAAAAACTGTTTTTT
CDR3 protein: CASSFNSGTNEKLFF
V gene: TRBV5-1
clone size: few
J gene: TRBJ1-4
D gene: -

CDR3 DNA: TGCGCCAGCAGCTTGGCGGGCCAAGGGGCAGAGAAGAACACTGAAGCTTTCTTT
CDR3 protein: CASSLAGQGAEKNTEAFF
V gene: TRBV5-1
clone size: few
J gene: TRBJ1-1
D gene: -

CDR3 DNA: TGTGCCAGCAGTTTGAGCGGGGGCGCGAGCACTGAAGCTTTCTTT
CDR3 protein: CASSLSGGASTEAFF
V gene: TRBV12-3/TRBV12-4
clone size: many
J gene: TRBJ1-1
D gene: -

CDR3 DNA: TGCAGTGCTAGAGATAGCGGTGACAGAAAACTGTTTTTT
CDR3 protein: CSARDSGDRKLFF
V gene: TRBV20-1
clone size: few
J gene: TRBJ1-4
D gene: -

CDR3 DNA: TGCGCCAGCAGCTCGGGACTAGCGGTAAAAGGGGAGCAGTACTTC
CDR3 protein: CASSSGLAVKGEQYF
V gene: TRBV5-1
clone size: few
J gene: TRBJ2-7
D gene: TRBD2

CDR3 DNA: TGCGCCAGCGCCCCGGGGAGCTCTGGGGCCAACGTCCTGACTTTC
CDR3 protein: CASAPGSSGANVLTF
V gene: TRBV5-1
clone size: -
J gene: TRBJ2-6
D gene: -

CDR3 DNA: TGTGCCAGCAGTTCCGGGACCGGGGAGCTGTTTTTT
CDR3 protein: CASSSGTGELFF
V gene: TRBV12-3/TRBV12-4
clone size: many
J gene: TRBJ2-2
D gene: -

CDR3 DNA: TGTGCCAGCAGTGAAAGTTGGGTGGCTGAAGCTTTCTTT
CDR3 protein: CASSESWVAEAFF
V gene: TRBV2
clone size: -
J gene: TRBJ1-1
D gene: -

CDR3 DNA: TGTGCCAGCAGCCCGACATCGTCAGGGGGCTGGTACGAGCAGTACTTC
CDR3 protein: CASSPTSSGGWYEQYF
V gene: TRBV7-9
clone size: -
J gene: TRBJ2-7
D gene: TRBD1

CDR3 DNA: TGTGCCAGCAGTTCGAACCCCCTAGCGGGTGGGGAGCAGTACTTC
CDR3 protein: CASSSNPLAGGEQYF
V gene: TRBV12-3/TRBV12-4
clone size: -
J gene: TRBJ2-7
D gene: TRBD2

CDR3 DNA: TGTGCCAGCAGGGACACAGGGGGCAGGGGTGGCTACACCTTC
CDR3 protein: CASRDTGGRGGYTF
V gene: TRBV6-1
clone size: -
J gene: TRBJ1-2
D gene: TRBD1

CDR3 DNA: TGCAGCGTTGAGTTGGTAGGGGCATCCTACGAGCAGTACTTC
CDR3 protein: CSVELVGASYEQYF
V gene: TRBV29-1
clone size: many
J gene: TRBJ2-7
D gene: -

CDR3 DNA: TGTGCCAGCAGTCAAGCCGACGGGGTAGCTAATTCACCCCTCCACTTT
CDR3 protein: CASSQADGVANSPLHF
V gene: TRBV25-1
clone size: few
J gene: TRBJ1-6
D gene: -

CDR3 DNA: TGTGTCAGCAGCCCCATCCGGGGACAAAGCGAAGCTTTCTTT
CDR3 protein: CVSSPIRGQSEAFF
V gene: TRBV9
clone size: -
J gene: TRBJ1-1
D gene: -